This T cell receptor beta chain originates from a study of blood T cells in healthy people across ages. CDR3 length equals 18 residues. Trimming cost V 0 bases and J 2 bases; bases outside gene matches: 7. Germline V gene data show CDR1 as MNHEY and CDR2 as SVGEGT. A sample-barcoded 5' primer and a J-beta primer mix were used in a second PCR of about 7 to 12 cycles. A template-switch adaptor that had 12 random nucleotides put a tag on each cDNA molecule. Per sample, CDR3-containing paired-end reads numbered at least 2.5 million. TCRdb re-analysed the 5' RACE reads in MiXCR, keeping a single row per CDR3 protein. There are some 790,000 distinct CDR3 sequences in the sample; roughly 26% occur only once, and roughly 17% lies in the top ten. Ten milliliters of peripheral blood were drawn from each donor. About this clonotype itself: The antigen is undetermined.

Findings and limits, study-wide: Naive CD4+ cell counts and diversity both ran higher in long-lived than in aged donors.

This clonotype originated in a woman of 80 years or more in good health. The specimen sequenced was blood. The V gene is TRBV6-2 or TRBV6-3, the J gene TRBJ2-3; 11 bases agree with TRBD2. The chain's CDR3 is CASSYSVTSGGFTDTQYF. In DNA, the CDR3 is TGTGCCAGCAGTTACTCAGTCACTAGCGGGGGTTTCACAGATACGCAGTATTTT.